The 32 T cell receptor beta chains presented below share a single source sample, sequenced in a study of CD8 T cells in Susac syndrome. Random hexamers served to reverse transcribe about 0.5 to 1 ug RNA. TCRdb reprocessed the immunoSEQ multiplex PCR reads via MiXCR and lists one record per CDR3 protein. Of a few hundred thousand distinct CDR3 sequences in the sample, more than 85% were seen once. Sample: CD4+ T cells from PBMCs. The source of these receptors is a human donor with multiple sclerosis.

Details on this clonotype: A read error may produce the germline difference seen at one junction end. This chain links TRBV15 with TRBJ1-1; no firm D call. The CDR3 sequence is 14 residues long. CDR1 and CDR2 (germline): LNHNV, YYDKDF (reference sequence). The CDR3: CATSRGTVTPLVGF. CDR3 sequence (DNA): TGTGCCACCAGCAGAGGAACAGTAACTCCCCTCGTGGGTTTT.

The V gene is TRBV30, the J gene TRBJ1-2; the D is unclear. The CDR3 consists of 14 residues. In germline, CDR1 is GTSNPN, CDR2 SVGIG (reference sequence). Trimming took off 0 bases at V and 6 bases at J, with 14 bases between the two ends. In nucleotides, the CDR3 is TGTGCCTGGAGTGTACCGGACGGTCTAAATGGCTACACCTTC. Translated, it gives CAWSVPDGLNGYTF.

The chain links TRBV5-1 to TRBJ2-3, with a possible D match to TRBD2 (7 bases). Germline CDR1 and CDR2: SGHRS and YFSETQ. V was cut by 1 base and J by 1 base, with 10 bases left in between. The CDR3 has 15 residues. CDR3 nucleotides: TGCGCCAGCAGCTTGCCGGGGGGCGGCACAGATACGCAGTATTTT. Translating gives CASSLPGGGTDTQYF.

The chain has TRBV7-2 and TRBJ1-4; weak D call: TRBD1 (5 bases). Per germline, CDR1 SGHTA and CDR2 FQGNSA. The CDR3 has 15 residues. V lost 4 bases and J lost 9, with 18 bases in between. CDR3 loop: CASSSWDGVRQKLFF. For the CDR3, the DNA is TGTGCCAGCAGCTCCTGGGACGGGGTACGTCAAAAACTGTTTTTT.

The J gene is TRBJ1-2, the V gene TRBV9; D is undetermined. Trimming removed 2 bases from V and 3 bases from J, with 8 bases in between. This CDR3 contains 13 residues. CDR1 SGDLS and CDR2 YYNGEE come from the germline V gene. This CDR3 is CASSVEPYYGYTF. The CDR3 bases are TGTGCCAGCAGCGTCGAGCCATACTATGGCTACACCTTC.

The chain combines TRBV29-1 with TRBJ1-5, with TRBD1 as a possible D gene (6 bases). The CDR3 totals 14 residues. CDR1 is SQVTM and CDR2 is ANQGSEA in the germline V gene. V lost 0 bases, J lost 11 bases, and 17 bases lay in between. DNA for the CDR3: TGCAGCGTTGAAGATACAGGGTCGACAAGGGCCCAGCATTTT. The encoded protein is CSVEDTGSTRAQHF.

The V and J genes are TRBV29-1 and TRBJ1-1; D ambiguous. Deletions cut 7 bases from V and 0 bases from J, with 12 bases between. This CDR3 contains 13 residues. Germline-derived CDR1 and CDR2 are SQVTM and ANQGSEA. CDR3 coding DNA: TGCAGCGGATTTTTGACACTGAACACTGAAGCTTTCTTT. Its translation: CSGFLTLNTEAFF.

In its sample, this clonotype was seen once. CDR3 protein: CASSPQSFGQPQHF. In DNA form, the CDR3 reads TGTGCCAGCAGTCCCCAGTCGTTCGGGCAGCCCCAGCATTTT. This rearrangement joins TRBV12-3 or TRBV12-4 to TRBJ1-5; D gene uncertain. The CDR3 consists of 14 residues. V lost 5 bases, J lost 7 bases, and 15 bases lay in between.

J is TRBJ2-5 and V is TRBV3-1; TRBD2 matches at 8 bases. Trimming cost V 3 bases and J 3 bases; bases outside gene matches: 0. CDR3 length: 13 amino acids. Per the germline V gene, CDR1 is LGHDT and CDR2 is YNNKEL (reference sequence). The CDR3 DNA sequence: TGTGCCAGCAGCCAGCGGGGGGAAGAGACCCAGTACTTC. Translation gives CASSQRGEETQYF.

This chain connects TRBV30 to TRBJ1-2; D remains unclear. The CDR3 sequence is 12 residues long. Germline V gene lookup returns CDR1 GTSNPN and CDR2 SVGIG (reference sequence). Trimming took off 1 base at V and 5 bases at J, with 8 bases between the two ends. The CDR3, as DNA: TGTGCCTGGAGTGGGGTTAGGTATGGCTACACCTTC. Translated: CAWSGVRYGYTF.

The chain links TRBV3-1 to TRBJ1-1; D call uncertain. CDR3 length: 14 residues. The V gene lost 6 bases and the J gene lost 0 bases, with 11 bases spanning the gap. CDR1 and CDR2 from the germline V gene are LGHDT and YNNKEL (reference sequence). CDR3 bases: TGTGCCAGCAGTGGGAGGGCCATGAACACTGAAGCTTTCTTT. Its translation is CASSGRAMNTEAFF.

The rearrangement links TRBV3-1 to TRBJ2-1; D is perhaps TRBD2 (6 bases). Germline assignment: CDR1 LGHDT and CDR2 YNNKEL (reference sequence). V dropped 4 bases and J dropped 5 bases, with 15 bases sitting between them. The CDR3 is made up of 15 amino acids. The DNA of the CDR3 is TGTGCCAGCAGCCCGAAAGGGACTTCGAACAATGAGCAGTTCTTC. It codes for CASSPKGTSNNEQFF.

The rearrangement joins TRBV29-1 to TRBJ2-7, with D tentatively TRBD1 (6 bases). This CDR3 has 12 amino acids. CDR1 is SQVTM and CDR2 is ANQGSEA in the germline V gene. V was cut by 2 bases and J by 5 bases, with 10 bases left in between. The CDR3, as DNA: TGCAGCGTTGAATACTGGGACAACGAGCAGTACTTC. Encoded protein: CSVEYWDNEQYF.

V is TRBV5-1 and J is TRBJ2-7; TRBD1 might be the D (5 bases). Germline V gene lookup returns CDR1 SGHRS and CDR2 YFSETQ. V lost 4 bases, J lost 3 bases, and 14 bases lay in between. The CDR3 has 14 amino acids. This CDR3 reads CASSIQGAGYEQYF. DNA for the CDR3: TGCGCCAGCAGCATCCAGGGCGCAGGCTACGAGCAGTACTTC.

This clonotype showed up just a few times. This rearrangement joins TRBV29-1 to TRBJ2-5, with 7 bases that match TRBD2. The trim removed 7 bases at V and 2 bases at J, leaving 10 bases unmatched. The CDR3 length is 14 residues. The V gene's germline CDR1 is SQVTM and CDR2 ANQGSEA. As DNA, the CDR3 is TGCAGCGCCCACCCGCCGGGGGGTCAAGAGACCCAGTACTTC. Amino acids: CSAHPPGGQETQYF.

This clonotype was seen more than once but under ten times. The J gene is TRBJ2-3, the V gene TRBV7-9; 8 positions match TRBD2. The CDR3 runs to 13 residues. CDR1 is SEHNR and CDR2 is FQNEAQ in the germline V gene (reference sequence). The ends lost 6 bases at V and 4 bases at J; junction bases unmatched: 3. CDR3 in amino acids: CASRPAGADTQYF. The DNA for the CDR3 is TGTGCCAGCAGGCCAGCGGGGGCAGATACGCAGTATTTT.

J is TRBJ2-1 and V is TRBV18, with D hard to call. There are 13 residues in the CDR3. Trimming shortened V by 0 bases and J by 5 bases, and 5 bases separated the two germline ends. The germline gives CDR1 KGHSH, CDR2 LQKENI. The CDR3 sequence: CASSPPIDNEQFF. DNA for the CDR3: TGTGCCAGCTCACCACCAATAGACAATGAGCAGTTCTTC.

This chain connects TRBV20-1 to TRBJ1-1; 9 positions agree with TRBD1. The CDR3 length is 13 residues. Germline CDR1 DFQATT, CDR2 SNEGSKA (reference sequence). The ends lost 2 bases at V and 6 bases at J; junction bases unmatched: 4. The chain's CDR3 is CSARQTGGSEAFF. DNA for the CDR3: TGCAGTGCTAGACAGACAGGGGGTTCTGAAGCTTTCTTT.

This clonotype occurred once. This chain connects TRBV11-1 to TRBJ1-5; TRBD1 might be the D (5 bases). Trimming took off 3 bases at V and 5 bases at J, with 8 bases between the two ends. This CDR3 is built from 13 residues. Germline lookup yields CDR1 SGHAT and CDR2 FQDESV (reference sequence). CDR3 sequence reads: CASSFRGDQPQHF. CDR3 sequence (DNA): TGTGCCAGCAGCTTTAGGGGTGATCAGCCCCAGCATTTT.

This clonotype came up once. The J gene is TRBJ1-4, the V gene TRBV30, with D uncertain. CDR3 length: 15 amino acids. Trimming left V 2 bases short and J 0 bases short, with 10 bases between. Germline V CDR1 and CDR2: GTSNPN, SVGIG (reference sequence). CDR3 DNA sequence: TGTGCCTGGAGTCGCCCCGTCCCAACTAATGAAAAACTGTTTTTT. The encoded protein is CAWSRPVPTNEKLFF.

The V gene is TRBV18, the J gene TRBJ1-1, with a tentative D call TRBD1 (6 bases). Trimming removed 2 bases at V and 4 bases at J, with 14 bases between. CDR3 length equals 15 residues. Germline V gene sequence: CDR1 KGHSH, CDR2 LQKENI. In nucleotides, the CDR3 is TGTGCCAGCTCACCAACAGGGATTGGTGGCACTGAAGCTTTCTTT. Amino acid sequence: CASSPTGIGGTEAFF. The entire variable domain, with the rest obtained from reference TRBV18 and TRBJ1-1, is as follows: NAGVMQNPRHLVRRRGQEARLRCSPMKGHSHVYWYRQLPEEGLKFMVYLQKENIIDESGMPKERFSAEFPKEGPSILRIQQVVRGDSAAYFCASSPTGIGGTEAFFGQGTRLTVV.

V is TRBV12-3 or TRBV12-4 and J is TRBJ1-4, with D uncertain. This CDR3 is 13 amino acids long. Between the trimmed V and J ends, which lost 3 bases and 12 bases, there was a span of 14 bases. The CDR3 DNA follows: TGTGCCAGCAGTTTTCCGTTGAAGGTTGAACTGTTTTTT. Translating it yields CASSFPLKVELFF.

This clonotype was recorded once. The rearrangement links TRBV5-6 to TRBJ1-5, with 8 bases identical to TRBD1. Germline assignment: CDR1 SGHDT and CDR2 YYEEEE. The CDR3 covers 16 residues. Trimming took 3 bases from V and 4 from J; bases not matched to a gene: 9. The CDR3 spells CASSSLRTGRNQPQHF. The DNA for the CDR3 is TGTGCCAGCAGCTCCTTAAGGACAGGGCGAAATCAGCCCCAGCATTTT.

The V call is TRBV25-1, the J call TRBJ1-6; D unclear. Trimming cost V 1 base and J 7 bases, with 11 bases left between them. The V gene's germline CDR1 is MGHDK and CDR2 SYGVNS. CDR3 length: 15 residues. CDR3 amino acids: CASSEFSRPNSPLHF. The CDR3 bases are TGTGCCAGCAGTGAATTTTCCAGGCCCAATTCACCCCTCCACTTT.

The table lists this clonotype with a few counts. This sequence joins TRBV12-3 or TRBV12-4 and TRBJ2-3; D is ambiguous. V dropped 5 bases and J dropped 3 bases, with 9 bases sitting between them. CDR3 length: 13 residues. In DNA form, the CDR3 reads TGTGCCAGCAGTCCGGGCACTACAGATACGCAGTATTTT. Translated, it gives CASSPGTTDTQYF.

The J gene is TRBJ1-3, the V gene TRBV3-1, with D possibly TRBD1 on 5 matching bases. Germline loops: CDR1 LGHDT, CDR2 YNNKEL (reference sequence). V dropped 5 bases and J dropped 6 bases, with 11 bases sitting between them. This CDR3 comprises 13 residues. The CDR3, as DNA: TGTGCCAGCAGCTCGGGACTGGAAAACACCATATATTTT. Its protein is CASSSGLENTIYF.

The chain links TRBV7-9 to TRBJ2-4, with a tentative D call TRBD2 (6 bases). Per germline, CDR1 SEHNR and CDR2 FQNEAQ (reference sequence). The CDR3 is made up of 13 amino acids. V lost 4 bases, J lost 8 bases, and 12 bases lay in between. CDR3 protein: CASSSGTPDIQYF. CDR3 bases: TGTGCCAGCAGCTCCGGGACTCCCGACATTCAGTACTTC.

The chain recombines TRBV4-2 with TRBJ2-1, with a possible D match to TRBD2 (5 bases). V shed 4 bases and J shed 7 bases, with 14 bases lying between them. There are 14 residues in the CDR3. Germline V lookup: CDR1 LGHNA, CDR2 YNFKEQ. As DNA, the CDR3 is TGTGCCAGCAGCCTATCGGACCGGAGGAATGAGCAGTTCTTC. It specifies CASSLSDRRNEQFF.

The rearrangement uses TRBV30 and TRBJ1-1; D gene uncertain. V was pared by 6 bases and J by 1 base, with 12 bases between. Germline values: CDR1 GTSNPN, CDR2 SVGIG (reference sequence). This CDR3 contains 13 residues. The CDR3 DNA reads TGTGCCTGTCGCGGGTTGGCGAACACTGAAGCTTTCTTT. It specifies CACRGLANTEAFF. The variable domain in full, with the rest retrieved from reference TRBV30 and TRBJ1-1, is SQTIHQWPATLVQPVGSPLSLECTVEGTSNPNLYWYRQAAGRGLQLLFYSVGIGQISSEVPQNLSASRPQDRQFILSSKKLLLSDSGFYLCACRGLANTEAFFGQGTRLTVV.

The rearrangement joins TRBV7-3 to TRBJ2-2; D gene unclear. CDR1 is SGHTA, CDR2 FQGTGA, per germline. V dropped 1 base and J dropped 0 bases, with 3 bases sitting between them. The CDR3 runs to 14 residues. CDR3 residues: CASSLITNTGELFF. DNA of the CDR3: TGTGCCAGCAGCTTAATTACGAACACCGGGGAGCTGTTTTTT.

This clonotype was seen once. The chain uses TRBV9 and TRBJ2-7; 8 bases align to TRBD1. J lost 6 bases, V lost 0 bases, and 8 bases had no gene match. The V gene's germline CDR1 is SGDLS and CDR2 YYNGEE. The length of the CDR3 is 15 residues. The CDR3 nucleotides are TGTGCCAGCAGCGTAGTCAGCCAGGGGGCGGCCGAGCAGTACTTC. Translated: CASSVVSQGAAEQYF.

This chain joins TRBV29-1 and TRBJ1-2; D is unresolved. The germline V gene has CDR1 SQVTM and CDR2 ANQGSEA. Trimming removed 7 bases at V and 3 bases at J, with 15 bases between. This CDR3 is built from 13 residues. DNA of the CDR3: TGCAGCGCCGGATTTGGGGTGGACTATGGCTACACCTTC. As protein: CSAGFGVDYGYTF.